In this sample, the clone carrying this T cell receptor beta chain turned up a few times. As to time point: newly diagnosed GD, antithyroid drugs for less than 3 months. With RNA extracted from PBMCs as input, the TCR library was made. The patients included were those that came from an endocrinology department in Xi'an, China. These data are taken from a study of regulatory T cells in long-lasting Graves disease. The overall study: Recently diagnosed Graves' patients had received antithyroid drugs for under 3 months.

There are 15 residues in the CDR3. Germline V gene sequence: CDR1 SNHLY, CDR2 FYNNEI. Trimming shortened V by 5 bases and J by 5 bases, and 16 bases separated the two germline ends. In building TCR beta libraries, iRepertoire HTBI primers were used together with Arm-PCR of CDR3 regions. TCRdb called the multiplex PCR reads again in MiXCR, with one record for every CDR3 protein. The profile covers roughly 440,000 distinct CDR3 sequences, with around 15% appearing a single time and around 23% taken by the ten largest. These data are also associated with another study on T cells in Graves' hyperthyroidism and ophthalmopathy. That paper states: The diagnostic basis comprised clinical symptoms, serum thyroxine and TRAb, thyroid ultrasound and orbital computed tomography.

The chain joins TRBV2 to TRBJ1-5; D unresolved. This TCR derives from a woman between 18 and 30 years old with Graves disease. The sequencing used peripheral blood mononuclear cells (PBMCs), collected at new diagnosis, from a patient treated with antithyroid drugs. The CDR3 DNA is TGTGCCAGCAGTTTTATAGACCGCAAGGATCAGCCCCAGCATTTT. Amino acid sequence: CASSFIDRKDQPQHF.